The present T cell receptor beta chain was sequenced within a study of beta chain features in type 1 diabetes. This clone was recorded a few times. Germline V gene sequence: CDR1 MDHEN, CDR2 SYDVKM. CDR3 size: 15 residues. V was pared by 9 bases and J by 1 base, with 13 bases between. Every bit of the isolated RNA underwent reverse transcription, so sequencing read expressed TCRB transcripts. The assay was immunoSEQ multiplex PCR, and TCRdb's table has in-frame clones only and misses some. The sample shows hundreds of thousands of clones, 15% to 19% of them seen only once. The sample consisted of naive CD4+ T cells from blood. The V gene is TRBV28, the J gene TRBJ2-6; unclear D gene. The sequence came from a man younger than 35 in good health. CDR3 residues: CASRSGASGANVLTF. CDR3 nucleotides: TGTGCCAGTCGGTCCGGAGCTTCTGGGGCCAACGTCCTGACTTTC.